This T cell receptor (beta chain) was retrieved from a study of T-cell reconstitution after alpha-beta-depleted transplantation in children. During its preparation, the TCRbeta library received unique molecular identifiers. Via MiXCR, TCRdb re-called the PCR reads, giving one row per CDR3 protein. The profile shows just over 950,000 distinct CDR3 sequences, 25% to 30% of them singletons. There are a few counts of this clonotype. The CDR3 is 13 amino acids. The germline V and J ends were trimmed by 3 bases and 4 bases, with 6 bases remaining between them. The clonotype was recovered from a boy under two years old who had a stem cell transplant for SCID, so the T cells may come from the graft donor. Source: PBMCs, mostly from graft donor cells, taken 360 days after TCRalphabeta/CD19-depleted stem cell transplant. This chain uses TRBV12-3 or TRBV12-4 with TRBJ1-4; D gene uncertain. CDR3 DNA sequence: TGTGCCAGCAGTTTCACTCGTAATGAAAAACTGTTTTTT. Translating gives CASSFTRNEKLFF.